This T cell receptor beta chain was documented in a study of blood T cell repertoires in COVID-19. Study in general: Samples representing acute and convalescent COVID-19 were sourced from the United States, Italy and Spain. T cells, B-cell-depleted T cells, or PBMCs supplied cDNA or gDNA.

CDR1 and CDR2 (germline): SGHTA, FQGNSA. After removal of 3 bases from V and 7 bases from J, the junction contained 3 bases not matched to a gene. The CDR3 runs to 13 residues. Study processing details: Cell counts per sample came from amplifying reference gene primers. Measured with immunoSEQ multiplex PCR; TCRdb has only the in-frame clones, and not every one. D and trimming come from the DNA, and the V and J calls and clone size come from that table. This sample has approximately 300,000 clones; about 86% occur once, and the top ten carry 15% to 17%. It was during active infection that Seattle patients were enrolled and then longitudinally followed.

The clonotype was recovered from a person aged 65 to 85 with COVID-19, enrolled during active disease. The rearrangement joins TRBV7-2 to TRBJ2-1; 7 positions match TRBD1. The sequencing sample was made of peripheral blood. The CDR3 DNA follows: TGTGCCAGCAGCTTGGGGACAGAAAATGAGCAGTTCTTC. Protein product: CASSLGTENEQFF.